The 18 T cell receptor beta chains below come from one sample, sequenced in a study of cytomegalovirus exposure and HLA in healthy donors. Primers: 60 Vbeta forward and 13 Jbeta reverse. Sequencing was performed with immunoSEQ multiplex PCR; in TCRdb, only in-frame clones are kept and a portion is missing. The repertoire has 150,000 to 200,000 clones, nearly 80% of them found once; the top ten carry approximately 0.89%. The sequenced material came from PBMCs. These receptors were collected from a woman aged 45-59 years in good health and CMV-seropositive.

The J gene is TRBJ2-1, the V gene TRBV4-1, with 10 bases aligning to TRBD1. This CDR3 contains 16 residues. V trimming: 1 base; J trimming: 7 bases; junction bases outside the gene matches: 7. CDR1 MGHRA and CDR2 YSYEKL come from the germline V gene. The CDR3 DNA follows: TGCGCCAGCAGCCAAGGAGCGGGACAGGGGTTTAATGAGCAGTTCTTC. This gives the protein CASSQGAGQGFNEQFF.

V usage is TRBV7-2 and J usage is TRBJ2-1; the match to TRBD2 covers 7 bases. The germline CDR1 and CDR2 sequences are SGHTA and FQGNSA. After removal of 3 bases from V and 5 bases from J, the junction contained 4 bases not matched to a gene. This CDR3 is 14 amino acids long. The CDR3 DNA reads TGTGCCAGCAGCTTTGTAGCGGGCAACAATGAGCAGTTCTTC. This encodes CASSFVAGNNEQFF.

In DNA, the CDR3 is TGCAGCGTTGGGCGGTCCCAAGAGACCCAGTACTTC. It translates to CSVGRSQETQYF. V usage is TRBV29-1 and J usage is TRBJ2-5; D is uncertain. The CDR3 has 12 amino acids. Germline lookup yields CDR1 SQVTM and CDR2 ANQGSEA. The V gene lost 4 bases and the J gene lost 1 base, with 7 bases spanning the gap. The full variable domain, completed using reference TRBV29-1 and TRBJ2-5, is SAVISQKPSRDICQRGTSLTIQCQVDSQVTMMFWYRQQPGQSLTLIATANQGSEATYESGFVIDKFPISRPNLTFSTLTVSNMSPEDSSIYLCSVGRSQETQYFGPGTRLLVL.

The V gene is TRBV2, the J gene TRBJ2-7; 7 positions match TRBD2. The CDR3 is 16 residues long. Germline V CDR1 and CDR2: SNHLY, FYNNEI. J was trimmed by 1 base and V by 1 base; bases with no gene match: 7. The CDR3 DNA sequence: TGTGCCAGCAGTGAAGTGAGTGGCGGGAGATCCTACGAGCAGTACTTC. Residues: CASSEVSGGRSYEQYF.

There are a few counts of this clone. This sequence joins TRBV5-4 and TRBJ2-1, with 9 bases fitting TRBD2. The CDR3 consists of 16 residues. From germline, CDR1 is SGHNT and CDR2 YYREEE (reference sequence). The V and J ends lost 4 bases and 7 bases, in that order; junction bases with no gene match: 12. This CDR3 is CASSLPAGGPRNEQFF. The CDR3 DNA reads TGTGCCAGCAGCCTCCCTGCGGGGGGGCCAAGGAATGAGCAGTTCTTC.

This clone was recorded only once. The rearrangement joins TRBV29-1 to TRBJ1-5; TRBD1 aligns across 9 bases. Trimming removed 8 bases from V and 2 bases from J; junction bases left unmatched: 13. This CDR3 spans 16 amino acids. CDR1 SQVTM and CDR2 ANQGSEA come from the germline V gene. The CDR3 coding sequence is TGCAGCTGCACAGAGGACAGGGGAGGCGGCAATCAGCCCCAGCATTTT. This translates into CSCTEDRGGGNQPQHF.

This rearrangement joins TRBV28 to TRBJ1-1; no definite D call. The CDR3 runs to 15 residues. The germline V and J ends were trimmed by 3 bases and 0 bases, with 11 bases remaining between them. Germline CDR1 MDHEN, CDR2 SYDVKM. CDR3 in DNA: TGTGCCAGCAGTTTTAGGGAGAGGATGAACACTGAAGCTTTCTTT. Translated, it gives CASSFRERMNTEAFF.

This clone appeared a few times. This rearrangement joins TRBV5-1 to TRBJ2-3, with D perhaps matching TRBD2 (5 bases). Germline CDR1 is SGHRS and CDR2 is YFSETQ. This CDR3 has 13 amino acids. The V end lost 2 bases, the J end lost 4 bases, and 8 bases lay between the germline ends. CDR3 sequence: CASSLAASDTQYF. In DNA, the CDR3 is TGCGCCAGCAGCTTAGCGGCATCAGATACGCAGTATTTT.

The V gene is TRBV9, the J gene TRBJ2-3, with D possibly being TRBD1 (5 bases). The V end was cut by 1 base, the J end by 3 bases, with 12 bases between. CDR3 length equals 15 residues. Germline CDR1 and CDR2: SGDLS and YYNGEE. CDR3 residues: CASSVRGTGTDTQYF. The CDR3 DNA sequence: TGTGCCAGCAGCGTAAGAGGTACAGGAACAGATACGCAGTATTTT.

The rearrangement joins TRBV4-1 to TRBJ2-7, with a tentative D call TRBD1 (6 bases). Germline V CDR1 and CDR2: MGHRA, YSYEKL. This CDR3 has 13 amino acids. The V and J ends lost 2 bases and 7 bases respectively, with 12 bases between them. The CDR3 reads CASSQLTGMEQYF. DNA of the CDR3: TGCGCCAGCAGCCAACTGACAGGCATGGAGCAGTACTTC.

The CDR3 region has the DNA TGTGCCTGGAGTATTAGTTTGGACATTCAGTACTTC. It translates to CAWSISLDIQYF. This sequence joins TRBV30 and TRBJ2-4; D not resolved. The CDR3 consists of 12 residues. Trimming removed 2 bases at V and 8 bases at J, with 10 bases between. From germline, CDR1 is GTSNPN and CDR2 SVGIG (reference sequence). Full variable domain (outside the CDR3, taken from reference TRBV30 and TRBJ2-4): SQTIHQWPATLVQPVGSPLSLECTVEGTSNPNLYWYRQAAGRGLQLLFYSVGIGQISSEVPQNLSASRPQDRQFILSSKKLLLSDSGFYLCAWSISLDIQYFGAGTRLSVL.

The J gene is TRBJ1-1, the V gene TRBV7-9; the D gene is possibly TRBD1 (6 bases). V was cut by 5 bases and J by 3 bases, with 22 bases left in between. The CDR3 has 17 amino acids. Germline CDR1 and CDR2: SEHNR and FQNEAQ (reference sequence). Written as DNA, the CDR3 is TGTGCCAGCAGCGGAACTTTGGGGGCGCGATTGGACACTGAAGCTTTCTTT. This gives the protein CASSGTLGARLDTEAFF. The entire variable domain, with the rest obtained from reference TRBV7-9 and TRBJ1-1, is as follows: DTGVSQNPRHKITKRGQNVTFRCDPISEHNRLYWYRQTLGQGPEFLTYFQNEAQLEKSRLLSDRFSAERPKGSFSTLEIQRTEQGDSAMYLCASSGTLGARLDTEAFFGQGTRLTVV.

The chain recombines TRBV9 with TRBJ1-1; 7 bases fit TRBD1. The CDR3 loop spans 15 amino acids. V dropped 2 bases and J dropped 8; count of bases not matched to a gene: 12. Germline CDR1 SGDLS, CDR2 YYNGEE. The CDR3, as DNA: TGTGCCAGCAGCGTGATGACAGGGCCTGCCGGGGAAGCTTTCTTT. Its protein is CASSVMTGPAGEAFF. Drawing the rest from reference TRBV9 and TRBJ1-1, the complete variable domain is DSGVTQTPKHLITATGQRVTLRCSPRSGDLSVYWYQQSLDQGLQFLIQYYNGEERAKGNILERFSAQQFPDLHSELNLSSLELGDSALYFCASSVMTGPAGEAFFGQGTRLTVV.

The chain employs TRBV5-4 and TRBJ1-2, with D tentatively TRBD1 (5 bases). V was pared by 4 bases and J by 5 bases, with 15 bases between. Germline V CDR1 and CDR2: SGHNT, YYREEE (reference sequence). The CDR3 runs to 14 residues. CDR3 sequence reads: CASSRDSGVYGYTF. CDR3 DNA: TGTGCCAGCAGCAGGGACTCTGGGGTATATGGCTACACCTTC.

The chain joins TRBV15 to TRBJ2-7; 12 bases line up with TRBD2. CDR3 length: 16 amino acids. CDR1 is LNHNV and CDR2 is YYDKDF in the germline V gene (reference sequence). Germline trimming cut 4 bases from V and 4 bases from J; bases unmatched to any gene: 8. DNA for the CDR3: TGTGCCACCAGCAAACCAGGACTAGCGGGAACGTACGAGCAGTACTTC. Residues: CATSKPGLAGTYEQYF.

The CDR3 protein is CASSSPGRAGEKLFF. The DNA of the CDR3 is TGTGCCAGCAGCTCCCCGGGCAGGGCAGGAGAAAAACTGTTTTTT. This chain connects TRBV28 to TRBJ1-4; possibly TRBD1 for D (5 bases). CDR3 size: 15 residues. Trimming took 6 bases from V and 8 from J, leaving 19 bases between them. Germline V gene lookup returns CDR1 MDHEN and CDR2 SYDVKM.

The chain recombines TRBV2 with TRBJ1-5; TRBD1 matches at 7 bases. Germline CDR1 is SNHLY and CDR2 is FYNNEI. V dropped 7 bases and J dropped 4; count of bases not matched to a gene: 1. The CDR3 loop spans 12 amino acids. CDR3 nucleotide sequence: TGTGCCAGCAACAGGGGAAATCAGCCCCAGCATTTT. This codes for CASNRGNQPQHF.

DNA of the CDR3: TGTGCCAGCAGTGTCCCCGGGACTAGCGGGCTTAGCTCCTACAATGAGCAGTTCTTC. This translates into CASSVPGTSGLSSYNEQFF. V and J are TRBV2 and TRBJ2-1; 12 bases match TRBD2. Germline CDR1 and CDR2: SNHLY and FYNNEI. The CDR3 is 19 residues long. J gave up 0 bases and V 4 bases, and 10 bases lay outside the gene matches.